Listed below are T cell receptor beta chains from one sample, sequenced in a study of shared clonotypes between healthy human individuals. Using immunoSEQ multiplex PCR, the repertoire was profiled, and TCRdb retains in-frame clones only, with some absent. Altogether more than 850,000 clones are present, approximately 78% being singletons, with the ten largest covering 0.4% to 0.55%. Material: memory CD4+ T cells from PBMCs. The source of these receptors is a man younger than 30 in good health. Some clones in this sample may be carry-over from other donors' samples. The CDR3 runs from the conserved cysteine through the conserved F or W. Each record gives: V gene, clone size, D gene, J gene, CDR3 DNA, CDR3 protein. The D gene is left open where the match is weak. The listing skips clone size in some rows; elsewhere it reads once, few, many or a size class.

v_gene: TRBV5-1
abundance: -
d_gene: -
j_gene: TRBJ2-7
CDR3nt: TGCGCCAGCAGCTTGACCCCAGGGTCCTACGAGCAGTACTTC
CDR3aa: CASSLTPGSYEQYF

v_gene: TRBV15
abundance: once
d_gene: -
j_gene: TRBJ2-5
CDR3nt: TGTGCCACCAGCAGAGATGCCAGCCAAGAGACCCAGTACTTC
CDR3aa: CATSRDASQETQYF

v_gene: TRBV5-4
abundance: -
d_gene: -
j_gene: TRBJ2-5
CDR3nt: TGTGCCAGCAGCTTGGGGGGAACTCAAGAGACCCAGTACTTC
CDR3aa: CASSLGGTQETQYF

v_gene: TRBV10-3
abundance: -
d_gene: TRBD2
j_gene: TRBJ2-3
CDR3nt: TGTGCCATCAGTGGGACCCTAGCGGGAGAAGATACGCAGTATTTT
CDR3aa: CAISGTLAGEDTQYF

v_gene: TRBV18
abundance: -
d_gene: -
j_gene: TRBJ2-5
CDR3nt: TGTGCCAGCTCAGGGGATTTATTTTCCCAGTACTTC
CDR3aa: CASSGDLFSQYF

v_gene: TRBV2
abundance: few
d_gene: TRBD1
j_gene: TRBJ2-5
CDR3nt: TGTGCCAGCAGGAGGACAGGGGAATTCAGGGGGACCCAGTACTTC
CDR3aa: CASRRTGEFRGTQYF

v_gene: TRBV28
abundance: -
d_gene: -
j_gene: TRBJ1-2
CDR3nt: TGTGCCAGCAGTTTTTCCGGTTACGGCTACACCTTC
CDR3aa: CASSFSGYGYTF

v_gene: TRBV5-1
abundance: -
d_gene: -
j_gene: TRBJ2-7
CDR3nt: TGCGCCAGCAGCTTACAGGGACTGGGCGAGCAGTACTTC
CDR3aa: CASSLQGLGEQYF

v_gene: TRBV5-1
abundance: -
d_gene: -
j_gene: TRBJ1-5
CDR3nt: TGCGCCAGCAGCTTGGATGGGGGACAGCCCCAGCATTTT
CDR3aa: CASSLDGGQPQHF

v_gene: TRBV7-2
abundance: -
d_gene: -
j_gene: TRBJ2-7
CDR3nt: TGTGCCAGCAGCCGAGGTCGGGACAAGGGCGAGCAGTACTTC
CDR3aa: CASSRGRDKGEQYF

v_gene: TRBV7-8
abundance: few
d_gene: TRBD1
j_gene: TRBJ1-1
CDR3nt: TGTGCCAGCAGCTTAGAGAGGGGGCGAGGGACTGAAGCTTTCTTT
CDR3aa: CASSLERGRGTEAFF

v_gene: TRBV6-1
abundance: -
d_gene: -
j_gene: TRBJ1-5
CDR3nt: TGTGCCAGCAGAAAACTAGACAGCAATCAGCCCCAGCATTTT
CDR3aa: CASRKLDSNQPQHF

v_gene: TRBV6-1
abundance: few
d_gene: TRBD2
j_gene: TRBJ2-2
CDR3nt: TGTGCCAGCAGTGATTGGCTAGCGGGAGGAAGCACCGGGGAGCTGTTTTTT
CDR3aa: CASSDWLAGGSTGELFF

v_gene: TRBV10-2
abundance: once
d_gene: TRBD1
j_gene: TRBJ1-2
CDR3nt: TGCGCCAGCAGTCCTCCTTCCTTAGGACAGGGCAGGGGCTACACCTTC
CDR3aa: CASSPPSLGQGRGYTF

v_gene: TRBV7-9
abundance: -
d_gene: TRBD1
j_gene: TRBJ2-1
CDR3nt: TGTGCCAGCAGCCCTCGACAGGGGGGAACGATTAACAATGAGCAGTTCTTC
CDR3aa: CASSPRQGGTINNEQFF

v_gene: TRBV5-1
abundance: -
d_gene: TRBD1
j_gene: TRBJ1-1
CDR3nt: TGCGCCAGCAGCTTCGGACAGGGAATTTTGGGGACTGAAGCTTTCTTT
CDR3aa: CASSFGQGILGTEAFF

v_gene: TRBV4-1
abundance: -
d_gene: TRBD1
j_gene: TRBJ1-5
CDR3nt: TGCGCCAGCAGCCTAACTTCAGGGGGAAATCAGCCCCAGCATTTT
CDR3aa: CASSLTSGGNQPQHF